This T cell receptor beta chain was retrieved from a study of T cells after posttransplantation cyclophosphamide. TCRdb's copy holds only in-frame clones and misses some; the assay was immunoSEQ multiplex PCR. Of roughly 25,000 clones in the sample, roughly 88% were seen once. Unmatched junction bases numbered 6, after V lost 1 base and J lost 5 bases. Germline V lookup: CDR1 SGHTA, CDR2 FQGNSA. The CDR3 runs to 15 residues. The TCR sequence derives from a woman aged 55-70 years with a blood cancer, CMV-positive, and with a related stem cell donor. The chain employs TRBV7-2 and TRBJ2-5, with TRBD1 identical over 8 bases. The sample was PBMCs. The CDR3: CASSLGVRGRETQYF. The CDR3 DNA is TGTGCCAGCAGCTTAGGCGTCAGGGGGCGGGAGACCCAGTACTTC.